The subject of this entry is one T cell receptor (beta chain). This entry comes from a study of T cells in Graves' hyperthyroidism and ophthalmopathy. Amplification of TCR beta CDR3 regions was performed using RNA transcripts as template. Researchers ran a first-round RT-PCR on the TCR CDR3 using the HTBI primer set. In TCRdb, the multiplex PCR reads were re-called with MiXCR into one record per CDR3 protein. This table holds more than 550,000 distinct CDR3 sequences, around 20% found once. V was clipped by 4 bases and J by 5 bases, with 6 bases between them. Germline loops: CDR1 MNHNS, CDR2 SASEGT. The CDR3 length is 11 residues.

The genes are TRBV6-1 and TRBJ2-7, with unresolved D. The clonotype was recovered from a woman aged 50 to 60 with Graves' hyperthyroidism that later progressed to Graves' ophthalmopathy. Sequencing was performed on blood. CDR3 DNA sequence: TGTGCCAGCAGTGGGCTGGACGAGCAGTACTTC. Translation: CASSGLDEQYF.